This TCR beta chain was observed in a study of blood T cells in healthy people across ages. Study results and limitations: Naive CD4+ cell counts and diversity both ran higher in long-lived than in aged donors. From one million sequenced T cells, diversity estimates were lower bounds.

This CDR3 spans 15 amino acids. The V and J ends lost 0 bases and 0 bases respectively, with 9 bases between them. CDR1 is LGHDT, CDR2 YNNKEL, per germline (reference sequence). This clonotype has ten or more counts. Antigen specificity is unknown. Using a J-beta primer mix together with a sample-barcoded 5' primer, a second PCR was run for about 7 to 12 cycles. In TCRdb, the 5' RACE reads were re-called with MiXCR into one record per CDR3 protein. The sample has some 880,000 distinct CDR3 sequences, roughly 34% seen once. The chain combines TRBV3-1 with TRBJ2-7; D is unresolved. The TCR comes from a man aged 18 to 30 in good health. Sequences were obtained from blood. CDR3 protein: CASSQEVSSSYEQYF. The DNA for the CDR3 is TGTGCCAGCAGCCAAGAGGTTTCTAGCTCCTACGAGCAGTACTTC.